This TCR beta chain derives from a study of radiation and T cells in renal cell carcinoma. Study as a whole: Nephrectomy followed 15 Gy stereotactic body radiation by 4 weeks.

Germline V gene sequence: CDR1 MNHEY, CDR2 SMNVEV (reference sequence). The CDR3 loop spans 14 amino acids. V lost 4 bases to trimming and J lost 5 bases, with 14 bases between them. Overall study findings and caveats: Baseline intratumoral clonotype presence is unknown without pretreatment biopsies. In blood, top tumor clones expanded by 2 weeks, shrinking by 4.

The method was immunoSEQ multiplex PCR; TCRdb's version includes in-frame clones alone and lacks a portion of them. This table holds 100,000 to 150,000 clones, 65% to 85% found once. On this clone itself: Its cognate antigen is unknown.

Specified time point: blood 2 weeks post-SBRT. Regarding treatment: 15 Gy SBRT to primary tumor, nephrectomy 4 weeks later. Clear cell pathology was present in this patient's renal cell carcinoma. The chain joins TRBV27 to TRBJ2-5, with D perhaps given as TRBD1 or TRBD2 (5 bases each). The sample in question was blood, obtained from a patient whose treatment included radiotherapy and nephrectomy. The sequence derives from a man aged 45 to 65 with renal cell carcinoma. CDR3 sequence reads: CASSSGTFGETQYF. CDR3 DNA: TGTGCCAGCAGTTCCGGGACCTTCGGGGAGACCCAGTACTTC.